Following are 30 T cell receptor beta chains from one sample sequenced in a study of spatial heterogeneity in lung cancer. TCRdb re-called the 5' RACE reads through MiXCR, storing one row per CDR3 protein. The sample includes around 92,000 distinct CDR3 sequences, approximately 12% seen only once; the top ten take roughly 41%. Time point meaning: sample taken at primary tumor resection. Whole RNA, isolated from tumor, nontumor lung or frozen PBMC, was sequenced without prior sorting. The source material was PBMCs, sampled at surgery. These receptors originate from a male donor with early-stage non-small cell lung cancer.

This clonotype has a count of ten or more. The chain joins TRBV29-1 to TRBJ1-4; D uncertain. This CDR3 is 13 amino acids long. V was shortened by 5 bases and J by 5 bases, with 12 bases between the two germline ends. Per the germline V gene, CDR1 is SQVTM and CDR2 is ANQGSEA. CDR3 loop: CSVKTWPNEKLFF. CDR3 nucleotides: TGCAGCGTTAAAACATGGCCAAATGAAAAACTGTTTTTT.

This clonotype was observed many times. The chain links TRBV5-8 to TRBJ2-3, with D unclear. In germline, CDR1 is SGHTS, CDR2 YDEGEE. This CDR3 is 11 amino acids long. The germline V and J ends were trimmed by 0 bases and 10 bases, with 6 bases remaining between them. The CDR3 bases are TGTGCCAGCAGCTTGGTTGGAGCGCAGTATTTT. As protein: CASSLVGAQYF.

This clonotype occurred many times. The genes are TRBV28 and TRBJ2-3; no definite D call. The V gene lost 6 bases and the J gene lost 2 bases, with 12 bases spanning the gap. This CDR3 comprises 14 residues. CDR1 is MDHEN and CDR2 is SYDVKM in the germline V gene. CDR3 DNA sequence: TGTGCCAGCAGGCCGGAATGGGTCACAGATACGCAGTATTTT. It is translated as CASRPEWVTDTQYF.

In this sample, this clonotype turned up many times. The rearrangement links TRBV2 to TRBJ2-5, with 8 bases that match TRBD2. Trimming took 8 bases from V and 0 from J; bases not matched to a gene: 5. Germline V CDR1 and CDR2: SNHLY, FYNNEI. The CDR3 consists of 14 residues. The CDR3 protein is CASRLANDQETQYF. CDR3 nucleotides: TGTGCCAGCCGACTAGCGAACGACCAAGAGACCCAGTACTTC.

The V call is TRBV6-2 or TRBV6-3, the J call TRBJ2-5; TRBD2 aligns across 13 bases. The ends lost 6 bases at V and 2 bases at J; junction bases unmatched: 6. The CDR3 contains 16 residues. Germline-derived CDR1 and CDR2 are MNHEY and SVGEGT. CDR3 in amino acids: CASRPTGLAGQETQYF. The CDR3 DNA reads TGTGCCAGCAGACCAACGGGACTAGCGGGACAAGAGACCCAGTACTTC.

The table lists this clonotype with a few counts. The gene calls are TRBV10-3 and TRBJ2-2; possibly TRBD1 or TRBD2 for D (5 bases each). This CDR3 is built from 14 residues. CDR1 and CDR2 from the germline V gene are ENHRY and SYGVKD. The V and J ends lost 4 bases and 6 bases respectively, with 12 bases between them. In DNA, the CDR3 is TGTGCCATCAGTGTTGCCGGGGACGCCGGGGAGCTGTTTTTT. Protein: CAISVAGDAGELFF.

This clonotype was counted between two and nine times. The chain recombines TRBV6-2 or TRBV6-3 with TRBJ2-3, with TRBD2 identical over 8 bases. The CDR3 has 16 amino acids. The V and J ends lost 6 bases and 4 bases, in that order; junction bases with no gene match: 12. Germline CDR1 reads MNHEY; CDR2 reads SVGEGT. CDR3 sequence (DNA): TGTGCCAGCAGCAGGACTAGCATCCGAGGGGCAGATACGCAGTATTTT. The encoded protein is CASSRTSIRGADTQYF.

The genes are TRBV7-9 and TRBJ2-1; no firm D call. This CDR3 is built from 14 residues. Germline loops: CDR1 SEHNR, CDR2 FQNEAQ (reference sequence). Between the trimmed V and J ends, which lost 5 bases and 1 base, there was a span of 9 bases. The CDR3: CASSPRLSYNEQFF. The CDR3 region has the DNA TGTGCCAGCAGCCCAAGGCTTTCCTACAATGAGCAGTTCTTC.

This clonotype was picked up many times. The gene calls are TRBV6-4 and TRBJ1-1, with D possibly matching TRBD1 (5 bases). Germline V CDR1 and CDR2: MRHNA, SNTAGT. V lost 4 bases and J lost 4, with 13 bases in between. The length of the CDR3 is 14 residues. The CDR3, as DNA: TGTGCCAGCAGTGGCGAGGCTGGGGCCACTGAAGCTTTCTTT. Protein: CASSGEAGATEAFF.

J is TRBJ1-6 and V is TRBV27; tentative D call: TRBD1 (5 bases). Germline-derived CDR1 and CDR2 are MNHEY and SMNVEV (reference sequence). The CDR3 spans 14 residues. Trimming stripped 6 bases from V and 6 bases from J, with 12 bases between. For the CDR3, the DNA is TGTGCCAGCAGACCAGGGTTTGCTAATTCACCCCTCCACTTT. It codes for CASRPGFANSPLHF.

This clonotype was seen at least ten times. The chain employs TRBV7-9 and TRBJ2-1; 10 positions agree with TRBD2. V shed 3 bases and J 7 bases; nucleotides not matched to a gene: 6. Germline assignment: CDR1 SEHNR and CDR2 FQNEAQ (reference sequence). The CDR3 spans 15 residues. Here the CDR3 reads CASSFLAGERNEQFF. The CDR3 bases are TGTGCCAGCAGCTTTCTAGCGGGGGAGAGAAATGAGCAGTTCTTC.

This clonotype has just a few counts. The V and J genes are TRBV20-1 and TRBJ2-5, with D perhaps matching TRBD1 or TRBD2 (7 bases each). CDR3 size: 14 residues. Germline V gene lookup returns CDR1 DFQATT and CDR2 SNEGSKA (reference sequence). Trimming stripped 5 bases from V and 4 bases from J, with 17 bases between. The CDR3: CSAPSGRGGETQYF. The CDR3 DNA sequence: TGCAGTGCTCCGTCTGGCAGGGGGGGAGAGACCCAGTACTTC.

This clonotype was counted a few times. The V call is TRBV24-1, the J call TRBJ2-1; 7 bases align to TRBD1. CDR3 length: 18 amino acids. Per germline, CDR1 KGHDR and CDR2 SFDVKD. The V gene end was trimmed by 4 bases and the J gene end by 0 bases; junction bases not matched to a gene: 11. CDR3 sequence (DNA): TGTGCCACCAGTGACCGGGACAGTCCCTTTAGCTCCTACAATGAGCAGTTCTTC. Its translation is CATSDRDSPFSSYNEQFF.

This clonotype was counted a few times. The rearrangement uses TRBV6-6 and TRBJ2-7, with a possible D match to TRBD2 (6 bases). Between the trimmed V and J ends, which lost 2 bases and 1 base, there was a span of 9 bases. There are 14 residues in the CDR3. Germline CDR1 and CDR2: MNHNY and SVGAGI (reference sequence). Here the CDR3 reads CASSYAGPSYEQYF. The CDR3 nucleotides are TGTGCCAGCAGTTACGCGGGACCGTCCTACGAGCAGTACTTC.

The sample holds many counts of this clonotype. The chain has TRBV28 and TRBJ2-3, with 9 positions matching TRBD2. This CDR3 has 16 residues. V was pared by 5 bases and J by 5 bases, with 11 bases of the junction left unmatched. Germline V CDR1 and CDR2: MDHEN, SYDVKM. The CDR3, as DNA: TGTGCCAGCAGTCCCCAAGCGGGAGGCTCGAAAGATACGCAGTATTTT. Translating gives CASSPQAGGSKDTQYF.

The V call is TRBV5-6, the J call TRBJ2-7; possibly TRBD1 or TRBD2 for D (5 bases each). The length of the CDR3 is 15 residues. Germline CDR1 SGHDT, CDR2 YYEEEE. With 4 bases removed from V and 4 bases from J, the gap between germline ends came to 18 bases. DNA for the CDR3: TGTGCCAGCAGCCCGGGGTTAGGGGTTCTTTACGAGCAGTACTTC. The encoded protein is CASSPGLGVLYEQYF.

This clonotype showed up many times. The chain combines TRBV5-1 with TRBJ2-7, with 10 bases lining up with TRBD2. CDR3 length: 14 residues. CDR1 and CDR2 from the germline V gene are SGHRS and YFSETQ. V lost 0 bases to trimming and J lost 5 bases; unmatched junction nucleotides: 2. Here the CDR3 reads CASSLGLAGDEQYF. The CDR3 coding sequence is TGCGCCAGCAGCTTGGGGCTAGCGGGAGACGAGCAGTACTTC.

This clonotype was recorded only once. A much larger clone differs by one base, so this may be a read error. The chain links TRBV29-1 to TRBJ2-4; D is unclear. CDR1 is SQVTM, CDR2 ANQGSEA, per germline. The CDR3 is 13 residues long. For the CDR3, the DNA is TGCACCGGCGGACGATCCGACAAAAACATTCAGTACTTC. Protein product: CTGGRSDKNIQYF.

The chain couples TRBV6-6 to TRBJ1-4, with a tentative D call TRBD1 (6 bases). Trimming stripped 5 bases from V and 8 bases from J, with 15 bases between. There are 14 residues in the CDR3. CDR1 is MNHNY and CDR2 is SVGAGI in the germline V gene (reference sequence). CDR3 protein: CASSTGGAGEKLFF. The CDR3 bases are TGTGCCAGCAGTACGGGGGGGGCAGGGGAAAAACTGTTTTTT.

The V call is TRBV18, the J call TRBJ2-1; 9 bases line up with TRBD2. Germline CDR1 is KGHSH and CDR2 is LQKENI. The V and J ends lost 3 bases and 8 bases, in that order; junction bases with no gene match: 5. The CDR3 runs 14 residues. DNA for the CDR3: TGTGCCAGCTCACCTGCCGGGACTAGCCATGAGCAGTTCTTC. Amino acids: CASSPAGTSHEQFF.

The chain employs TRBV5-1 and TRBJ2-3, with 11 bases fitting TRBD2. The length of the CDR3 is 16 residues. Trimming took 4 bases from V and 2 from J; bases not matched to a gene: 6. Germline assignment: CDR1 SGHRS and CDR2 YFSETQ. In nucleotides, the CDR3 is TGCGCCAGCAGCAGCTCTAGCGGGGGGCCCACAGATACGCAGTATTTT. It yields the protein CASSSSSGGPTDTQYF.

The V call is TRBV6-6, the J call TRBJ1-1, with D unresolved. The CDR3 runs 13 residues. Germline CDR1 MNHNY, CDR2 SVGAGI (reference sequence). With 3 bases removed from V and 3 bases from J, the gap between germline ends came to 8 bases. The CDR3 DNA follows: TGTGCCAGCAGTTATGGACGGGACACTGAAGCTTTCTTT. This encodes CASSYGRDTEAFF.

This chain joins TRBV15 and TRBJ2-1; tentatively, D is TRBD2 (6 bases). This CDR3 comprises 16 residues. Germline loops: CDR1 LNHNV, CDR2 YYDKDF (reference sequence). V lost 1 base, J lost 8 bases, and 18 bases lay in between. CDR3 loop: CATSRVKSVSGHEQFF. For the CDR3, the DNA is TGTGCCACCAGCAGAGTGAAGAGTGTGAGCGGGCATGAGCAGTTCTTC.

This clonotype has more than one count but fewer than ten. This sequence joins TRBV11-3 and TRBJ2-3; 11 bases agree with TRBD2. With 3 bases clipped from V and 4 bases from J, the junction kept 3 bases outside the gene matches. CDR3 length: 15 residues. CDR1 is SGHNT, CDR2 YENEEA, per germline. This CDR3 is CASSFGLAGADTQYF. Here the CDR3 DNA reads TGTGCCAGCAGCTTCGGACTAGCGGGCGCAGATACGCAGTATTTT.

V usage is TRBV10-3 and J usage is TRBJ2-3; 10 bases align to TRBD2. CDR3 length: 15 residues. J gave up 2 bases and V 2 bases, and 1 base lay outside the gene matches. Germline V gene data show CDR1 as ENHRY and CDR2 as SYGVKD. The CDR3 DNA is TGTGCCATCAGTGAGCTAGCGGGGGCCACAGATACGCAGTATTTT. Its translation is CAISELAGATDTQYF.

The CDR3 spells CASSLAIRTSTGELFF. CDR3 bases: TGTGCCAGCAGCTTGGCCATTAGGACCTCCACCGGGGAGCTGTTTTTT. The chain is built from TRBV5-4 and TRBJ2-2; D is uncertain. Per the germline V gene, CDR1 is SGHNT and CDR2 is YYREEE (reference sequence). Between the trimmed V and J ends, which lost 0 bases and 4 bases, there was a span of 13 bases. This CDR3 has 16 residues.

This clonotype came up a few times. The V and J genes are TRBV7-2 and TRBJ1-2; D is possibly TRBD1 (5 bases). Germline V lookup: CDR1 SGHTA, CDR2 FQGNSA. With 5 bases removed from V and 3 bases from J, the gap between germline ends came to 13 bases. The CDR3 length is 14 residues. The DNA for the CDR3 is TGTGCCAGCAGCCAAGGGACGGCTTACTATGGCTACACCTTC. Residues: CASSQGTAYYGYTF.

In DNA, the CDR3 is TGCAGTGCTAGAGATCGCATTTTCAACACTGAAGCTTTCTTT. Translated: CSARDRIFNTEAFF. The rearrangement joins TRBV20-1 to TRBJ1-1; D is ambiguous. Germline loops: CDR1 DFQATT, CDR2 SNEGSKA (reference sequence). The ends were cut back, 0 bases at V and 2 bases at J, with 10 bases in the middle. The CDR3 covers 14 residues.

The V call is TRBV20-1, the J call TRBJ2-5; 8 nucleotides match TRBD2. Germline lookup yields CDR1 DFQATT and CDR2 SNEGSKA (reference sequence). CDR3 length: 12 residues. The V gene end was trimmed by 7 bases and the J gene end by 4 bases; junction bases not matched to a gene: 5. Here the CDR3 reads CSGQTSGETQYF. The CDR3 bases are TGCAGTGGACAAACTAGCGGAGAGACCCAGTACTTC.

This clonotype was found a few times. This chain links TRBV20-1 with TRBJ2-7, with 11 bases matching TRBD2. After removal of 1 base from V and 5 bases from J, the junction contained 4 bases not matched to a gene. The germline CDR1 and CDR2 sequences are DFQATT and SNEGSKA (reference sequence). This CDR3 has 14 amino acids. The CDR3 DNA sequence: TGCAGTGCTAGAGTAGCACTAGCGGGAGACGAGCAGTACTTC. Translated: CSARVALAGDEQYF.